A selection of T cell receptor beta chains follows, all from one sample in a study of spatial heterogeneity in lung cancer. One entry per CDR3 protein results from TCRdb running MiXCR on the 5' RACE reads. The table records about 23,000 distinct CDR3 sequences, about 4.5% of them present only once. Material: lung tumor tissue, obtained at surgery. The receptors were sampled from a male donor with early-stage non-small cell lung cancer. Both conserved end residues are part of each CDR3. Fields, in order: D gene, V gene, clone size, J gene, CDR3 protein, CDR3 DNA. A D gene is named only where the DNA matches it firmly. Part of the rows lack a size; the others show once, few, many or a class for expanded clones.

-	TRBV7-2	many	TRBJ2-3	CASSLGSADTQYF	TGTGCCAGCAGCTTGGGTTCCGCAGATACGCAGTATTTT
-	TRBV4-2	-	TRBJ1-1	CASSQDTQKRTEAFF	TGTGCCAGCAGCCAAGATACCCAAAAGCGGACTGAAGCTTTCTTT
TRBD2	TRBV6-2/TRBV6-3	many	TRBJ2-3	CASTKATSGPDTQYF	TGTGCCAGCACCAAAGCGACTAGCGGCCCAGATACGCAGTATTTT
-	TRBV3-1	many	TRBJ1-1	CASIGDLNTEAFF	TGTGCCAGCATCGGGGATTTGAACACTGAAGCTTTCTTT
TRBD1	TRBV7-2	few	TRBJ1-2	CASSFLSGTDYGYTF	TGTGCCAGCAGCTTCCTTTCCGGGACAGACTATGGCTACACCTTC
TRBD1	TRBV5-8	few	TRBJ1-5	CASSLLTGAQPQHF	TGTGCCAGCAGCTTGTTGACAGGGGCACAGCCCCAGCATTTT
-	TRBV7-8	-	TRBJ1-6	CASSLGGGRPSPLHF	TGTGCCAGCAGCTTAGGCGGGGGGCGCCCCTCACCCCTCCACTTT
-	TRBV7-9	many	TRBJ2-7	CASSSIWRSSYEQYF	TGTGCCAGCAGCTCGATATGGCGCAGCTCCTACGAGCAGTACTTC
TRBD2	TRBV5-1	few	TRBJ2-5	CASSLAGAQETQYF	TGCGCCAGCAGCTTAGCGGGGGCCCAAGAGACCCAGTACTTC
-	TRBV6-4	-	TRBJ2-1	CASSRSHNGDNEQFF	TGTGCCAGCAGTAGGAGCCACAACGGGGACAATGAGCAGTTCTTC
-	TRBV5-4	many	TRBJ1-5	CASSLGGSGQPQHF	TGTGCCAGCAGCTTGGGGGGGTCAGGTCAGCCCCAGCATTTT
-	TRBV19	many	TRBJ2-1	CASSKEGSYNEQFF	TGTGCCAGTAGCAAGGAAGGGTCCTACAATGAGCAGTTCTTC
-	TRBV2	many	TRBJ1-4	CASTFYTPGNEKLFF	TGTGCCAGCACATTTTACACCCCGGGGAATGAAAAACTGTTTTTT
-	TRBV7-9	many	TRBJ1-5	CASSPGVGPQHF	TGTGCCAGCAGCCCTGGGGTAGGGCCCCAGCATTTT
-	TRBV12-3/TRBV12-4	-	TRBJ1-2	CASSGSGGSIYGYTF	TGTGCCAGCAGTGGATCGGGGGGCTCCATCTATGGCTACACCTTC
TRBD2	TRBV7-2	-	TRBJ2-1	CASSPGLAGAVEQFF	TGTGCCAGCAGCCCGGGACTAGCGGGAGCGGTTGAGCAGTTCTTC
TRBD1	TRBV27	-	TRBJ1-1	CASSSPGQTEAFF	TGTGCCAGCAGTTCCCCGGGACAGACTGAAGCTTTCTTT
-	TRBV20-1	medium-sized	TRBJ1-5	CSAKPWGNQPQHF	TGCAGTGCTAAACCTTGGGGGAATCAGCCCCAGCATTTT
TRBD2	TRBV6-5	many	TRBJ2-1	CASSYSFSGRNEQFF	TGTGCCAGCAGTTACTCTTTTAGCGGGAGGAATGAGCAGTTCTTC
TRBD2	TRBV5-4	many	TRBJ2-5	CASTSAGGTQETQYF	TGTGCCAGCACCTCAGCGGGAGGCACTCAAGAGACCCAGTACTTC
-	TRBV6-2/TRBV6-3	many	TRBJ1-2	CASNTGLHYGYTF	TGTGCCAGTAATACGGGGCTACACTATGGCTACACCTTC
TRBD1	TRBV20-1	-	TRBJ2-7	CSARDLLQGSSYEQYF	TGCAGTGCTAGAGATCTCCTACAGGGGAGCTCCTACGAGCAGTACTTC
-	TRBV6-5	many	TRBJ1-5	CASSYSRMGTQHF	TGTGCCAGCAGTTACTCGAGGATGGGGACCCAGCATTTT
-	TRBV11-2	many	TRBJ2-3	CASSLNLGTDTQYF	TGTGCCAGCAGCTTAAACCTAGGCACAGATACGCAGTATTTT
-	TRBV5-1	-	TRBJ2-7	CASSLVSSYEQYF	TGCGCCAGCAGCTTGGTGAGCTCCTACGAGCAGTACTTC
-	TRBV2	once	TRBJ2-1	CASSKETGLLGNNEQFF	TGTGCCAGCAGTAAGGAGACAGGCCTCTTGGGGAACAATGAGCAGTTCTTC
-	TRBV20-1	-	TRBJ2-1	CSARDLPGVAYINEQFF	TGCAGTGCTAGAGATCTGCCGGGGGTCGCCTACATCAATGAGCAGTTCTTC
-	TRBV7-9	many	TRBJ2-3	CASSRQDTQYF	TGTGCCAGCAGCCGCCAGGATACGCAGTATTTT
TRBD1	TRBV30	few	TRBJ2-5	CAWRPGGRETQYF	TGTGCCTGGAGACCAGGGGGTAGAGAGACCCAGTACTTC
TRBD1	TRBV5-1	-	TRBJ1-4	CASRLGQGNEKLFF	TGCGCCAGCAGGTTGGGACAGGGTAATGAAAAACTGTTTTTT
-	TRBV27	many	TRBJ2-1	CASSPISSSYNEQFF	TGTGCCAGCTCCCCTATATCGAGCTCCTACAATGAGCAGTTCTTC
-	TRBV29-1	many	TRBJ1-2	CSVVGQGIGYTF	TGCAGCGTTGTGGGGCAAGGGATAGGCTACACCTTC
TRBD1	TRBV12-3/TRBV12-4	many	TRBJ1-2	CASSLGPGQGFYGYTF	TGTGCCAGCAGTTTAGGGCCGGGACAGGGGTTCTATGGCTACACCTTC
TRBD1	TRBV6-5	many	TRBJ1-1	CASSSDRGRAFF	TGTGCCAGCAGTTCGGACAGGGGCAGAGCTTTCTTT
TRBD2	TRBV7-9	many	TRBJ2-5	CASSTPGLGETQYF	TGTGCCAGCAGCACCCCGGGACTAGGCGAGACCCAGTACTTC
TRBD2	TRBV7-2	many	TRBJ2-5	CASSFNPPGLGKETQYF	TGTGCCAGCAGCTTTAACCCTCCGGGACTAGGAAAAGAGACCCAGTACTTC
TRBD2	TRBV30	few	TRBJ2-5	CAWSGGPPSGIETQYF	TGTGCCTGGAGCGGCGGCCCCCCTAGCGGGATAGAGACCCAGTACTTC